A single sample gave rise to the 19 T cell receptor beta chains below, sequenced in a study of CD8+ T cells in alopecia areata. RNA was extracted and reverse transcribed into cDNA as the sequencing template. Measured with immunoSEQ multiplex PCR; TCRdb has only the in-frame clones, and not every one. The sample includes some 150,000 clones, 50% to 65% seen only once; the top ten take approximately 20%. The source was CD8+ T cells sorted from blood, collected at week 0. These receptors were obtained from a human donor with alopecia areata.

V and J are TRBV29-1 and TRBJ1-2; TRBD1 matches at 10 bases. After removal of 4 bases from V and 3 bases from J, the junction contained 5 bases not matched to a gene. CDR1 and CDR2 from the germline V gene are SQVTM and ANQGSEA. The CDR3 has 14 residues. CDR3 sequence (DNA): TGCAGCGTTGGAGGGACAGGGGACCACTATGGCTACACCTTC. Translation gives CSVGGTGDHYGYTF.

This clone turned up a few times. The chain couples TRBV13 to TRBJ2-5; D not certain. This CDR3 contains 13 residues. The V end was cut by 0 bases, the J end by 7 bases, with 9 bases between. Germline V lookup: CDR1 PRHDT, CDR2 FYEKMQ (reference sequence). The DNA for the CDR3 is TGTGCCAGCAGCTTAGGGTCCCCCACGACCCAGTACTTC. It translates to CASSLGSPTTQYF.

The chain couples TRBV10-3 to TRBJ2-1, with 7 bases that match TRBD1. CDR3 length: 16 amino acids. Germline values: CDR1 ENHRY, CDR2 SYGVKD. The V segment lost 0 bases and the J segment 7 bases; nucleotides outside the gene matches: 9. CDR3 DNA: TGTGCCATCAGTGAGTCGATGGAGACAGGGCTAAATGAGCAGTTCTTC. Translation: CAISESMETGLNEQFF.

This chain joins TRBV11-2 and TRBJ2-4, with 10 nucleotides matching TRBD2. From germline, CDR1 is SGHAT and CDR2 FQNNGV. CDR3 size: 16 residues. V was pared by 2 bases and J by 7 bases, with 8 bases of the junction left unmatched. CDR3 sequence reads: CASSLSPGTSANIQYF. Written as DNA, the CDR3 is TGTGCCAGCAGCTTATCTCCCGGGACTAGCGCGAACATTCAGTACTTC.

This clone was picked up a small number of times. The chain combines TRBV29-1 with TRBJ1-2, with D perhaps TRBD1 (6 bases). The length of the CDR3 is 11 residues. Germline lookup yields CDR1 SQVTM and CDR2 ANQGSEA. V was shortened by 5 bases and J by 9 bases, with 13 bases between the two germline ends. The CDR3 protein is CSVFLDRSYTF. DNA for the CDR3: TGCAGCGTTTTTTTGGACAGAAGCTACACCTTC. Using reference TRBV29-1 and TRBJ1-2 for the parts outside the CDR3, the full variable domain is SAVISQKPSRDICQRGTSLTIQCQVDSQVTMMFWYRQQPGQSLTLIATANQGSEATYESGFVIDKFPISRPNLTFSTLTVSNMSPEDSSIYLCSVFLDRSYTFGSGTRLTVV.

The chain's CDR3 is CASSLEENYNSPLHF. CDR3 bases: TGCGCCAGCAGCTTGGAGGAGAACTATAATTCACCCCTCCACTTT. This rearrangement joins TRBV5-1 to TRBJ1-6; D call uncertain. CDR1 is SGHRS and CDR2 is YFSETQ in the germline V gene. Deletions cut 0 bases from V and 3 bases from J, with 7 bases between. CDR3 length equals 15 residues. Combining the CDR3 with reference TRBV5-1 and TRBJ1-6 gives the whole variable domain KAGVTQTPRYLIKTRGQQVTLSCSPISGHRSVSWYQQTPGQGLQFLFEYFSETQRNKGNFPGRFSGRQFSNSRSEMNVSTLELGDSALYLCASSLEENYNSPLHFGNGTRLTVT.

V gene TRBV29-1 combines with J gene TRBJ2-5; 9 positions agree with TRBD1. J lost 5 bases, V lost 1 base, and 8 bases had no gene match. The germline gives CDR1 SQVTM, CDR2 ANQGSEA. The CDR3 loop spans 15 amino acids. CDR3 sequence (DNA): TGCAGCGTTGAAGGGGGACAGGGTGAAAGGGAGACCCAGTACTTC. It encodes CSVEGGQGERETQYF.

The chain uses TRBV29-1 and TRBJ2-1; the D gene is possibly TRBD1 (6 bases). The CDR3 loop spans 14 amino acids. Germline-derived CDR1 and CDR2 are SQVTM and ANQGSEA. Deletions cut 3 bases from V and 7 bases from J, with 16 bases between. CDR3 sequence (DNA): TGCAGCGTTGAGCCGAGGGGGATTAATAATGAGCAGTTCTTC. As protein: CSVEPRGINNEQFF.

The chain uses TRBV30 and TRBJ1-1; no firm D call. Trimming removed 0 bases at V and 5 bases at J, with 7 bases between. CDR3 length: 12 residues. Germline V gene data show CDR1 as GTSNPN and CDR2 as SVGIG (reference sequence). The CDR3 coding sequence is TGTGCCTGGAGTGTATCGCAGACTGAAGCTTTCTTT. It yields the protein CAWSVSQTEAFF. Filled out from reference TRBV30 and TRBJ1-1, the complete variable domain reads SQTIHQWPATLVQPVGSPLSLECTVEGTSNPNLYWYRQAAGRGLQLLFYSVGIGQISSEVPQNLSASRPQDRQFILSSKKLLLSDSGFYLCAWSVSQTEAFFGQGTRLTVV.

This clone was detected a few times. V is TRBV19 and J is TRBJ2-1; 8 nucleotides agree with TRBD2. CDR3 length equals 15 residues. Germline V gene data show CDR1 as LNHDA and CDR2 as SQIVND (reference sequence). J was trimmed by 0 bases and V by 7 bases; bases with no gene match: 5. CDR3 loop: CASMPSGGSYNEQFF. The CDR3 DNA is TGTGCCAGTATGCCGAGCGGGGGCTCCTACAATGAGCAGTTCTTC.

There are a few counts of this clone. The rearrangement uses TRBV10-3 and TRBJ1-2; TRBD1 is a possible D gene (6 bases). The CDR3 totals 14 residues. Trimming removed 6 bases at V and 4 bases at J, with 15 bases between. Germline CDR1 is ENHRY and CDR2 is SYGVKD. DNA of the CDR3: TGTGCCATCAGCCCCGGGACACAGCTCTATGGCTACACCTTC. Protein: CAISPGTQLYGYTF.

The J gene is TRBJ1-6, the V gene TRBV5-1; D is ambiguous. The V gene's germline CDR1 is SGHRS and CDR2 YFSETQ. CDR3 size: 13 residues. With 4 bases removed from V and 11 bases from J, the gap between germline ends came to 13 bases. In DNA form, the CDR3 reads TGCGCCAGCAGCCAATGGACGGAGACACCCCTCCACTTT. Translated, it gives CASSQWTETPLHF.

This rearrangement joins TRBV5-1 to TRBJ1-1; 8 positions agree with TRBD1. V lost 1 base to trimming and J lost 2 bases; unmatched junction nucleotides: 4. The CDR3 totals 15 residues. Germline loops: CDR1 SGHRS, CDR2 YFSETQ. The chain's CDR3 is CASSLTGGVNTEAFF. CDR3 nucleotides: TGCGCCAGCAGCTTGACAGGGGGGGTAAACACTGAAGCTTTCTTT.

The chain joins TRBV5-1 to TRBJ1-4; weak D call: TRBD1 (5 bases). The CDR3 is made up of 14 amino acids. Trimming pared 3 bases from V and 6 bases from J, leaving 12 bases between. Germline-derived CDR1 and CDR2 are SGHRS and YFSETQ. The CDR3 sequence: CASSWWGYDEKLFF. The CDR3 region has the DNA TGCGCCAGCAGCTGGTGGGGGTACGATGAAAAACTGTTTTTT.

The chain recombines TRBV27 with TRBJ1-1, with D perhaps matching TRBD1 (6 bases). Trimming pared 4 bases from V and 1 base from J, leaving 10 bases between. This CDR3 comprises 14 residues. From germline, CDR1 is MNHEY and CDR2 SMNVEV (reference sequence). The CDR3 DNA reads as TGTGCCAGCAGTTGGGGGGGCGGGAACACTGAAGCTTTCTTT. This encodes CASSWGGGNTEAFF.

This clone has only a few counts. The gene calls are TRBV2 and TRBJ2-7; D remains unclear. The germline CDR1 and CDR2 sequences are SNHLY and FYNNEI. The CDR3 totals 12 residues. V was trimmed by 7 bases and J by 2 bases, leaving 9 bases between them. CDR3 in amino acids: CASMARAYEQYF. CDR3 sequence (DNA): TGTGCCAGCATGGCCAGAGCCTACGAGCAGTACTTC.

The genes are TRBV29-1 and TRBJ1-1; 8 positions match TRBD1. CDR1 and CDR2 (germline): SQVTM, ANQGSEA. V gave up 7 bases and J gave up 3 bases; unmatched junction bases: 7. The CDR3 totals 13 residues. The CDR3 loop is CSARTGLDTEAFF. The CDR3 nucleotides are TGCAGCGCTAGGACAGGGCTGGACACTGAAGCTTTCTTT.

The V gene is TRBV29-1, the J gene TRBJ1-2; D not resolved. V was trimmed by 2 bases and J by 4 bases, leaving 8 bases between them. The germline CDR1 and CDR2 sequences are SQVTM and ANQGSEA. This CDR3 is 12 amino acids long. The CDR3 here is CSVEHGVYGYTF. Written as DNA, the CDR3 is TGCAGCGTTGAACACGGAGTCTATGGCTACACCTTC.

The CDR3 reads CASSLEMIGDTQYF. DNA of the CDR3: TGTGCCAGCAGCCTAGAAATGATCGGGGATACGCAGTATTTT. This rearrangement joins TRBV7-8 to TRBJ2-3; D ambiguous. From germline, CDR1 is SGHVS and CDR2 FQNEAQ. The germline V and J ends were trimmed by 5 bases and 6 bases, with 15 bases remaining between them. The CDR3 loop spans 14 amino acids.